What follows describes a single TCR beta chain. The data are from a study of OX40 agonist ivuxolimab in advanced cancers. Study background: Every 2 weeks, patients got intravenous ivuxolimab at one of six dose levels (0.01-10 mg/kg). At 82.7% male, the cohort had a mean age of roughly 60 years, ranging from roughly 20 to 90.

Produced via immunoSEQ multiplex PCR; TCRdb's table is partial and in-frame only. The data show about 53,000 clones, around 89% seen once. The CDR3 contains 16 residues. V gave up 0 bases and J gave up 9 bases, with 15 bases separating them. Germline-derived CDR1 and CDR2 are LGHNA and YSLEER. No patient had autoimmune disease or received systemic immunosuppression. The V gene is TRBV4-3, the J gene TRBJ1-6, with D perhaps matching TRBD1 (6 bases). The sample here was CD4+ or CD8+ T cells sorted from blood, taken in a trial of the OX40 agonist ivuxolimab. The origin of this receptor is an adult with an advanced solid tumor such as melanoma, head and neck, liver or kidney cancer. This chain's CDR3 is CASSQDRPGEGSPLHF. CDR3 coding DNA: TGCGCCAGCAGCCAAGATCGGCCAGGGGAGGGTTCACCCCTCCACTTT.